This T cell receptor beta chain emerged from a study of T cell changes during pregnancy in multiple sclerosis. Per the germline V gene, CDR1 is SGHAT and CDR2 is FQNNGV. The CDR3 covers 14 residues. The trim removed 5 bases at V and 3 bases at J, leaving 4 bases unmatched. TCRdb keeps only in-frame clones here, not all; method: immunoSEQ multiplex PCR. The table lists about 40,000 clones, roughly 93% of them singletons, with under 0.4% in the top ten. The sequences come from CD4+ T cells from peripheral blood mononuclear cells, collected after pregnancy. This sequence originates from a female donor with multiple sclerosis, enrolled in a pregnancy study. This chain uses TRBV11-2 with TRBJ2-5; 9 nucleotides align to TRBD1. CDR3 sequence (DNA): TGTGCCAGCAGCCTTACAGGGGGCGAAGAGACCCAGTACTTC. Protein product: CASSLTGGEETQYF.